This entry features one TCR beta chain sequence. The target antigen is unknown. This sample is drawn from a study of vaccination effects on CD4 cells after COVID-19. Study-wide background: Ahead of sequencing, the ViraFEST assay grew antigen-specific CD4+ T cells using viral peptide pools.

The germline CDR1 and CDR2 sequences are MGHRA and YSYEKL. The CDR3 runs to 15 residues. With 4 bases removed from V and 5 bases from J, the gap between germline ends came to 14 bases. Clones were sequenced by immunoSEQ multiplex PCR, and TCRdb holds only the in-frame ones, with some missing. The sample has under 70,000 clones; over 70% are singletons. Following culture for ten to eleven days, CD4+ T cells were isolated. Participants received two doses of either the BNT162b2 or mRNA-1273 vaccine. Study-level results: The study dataset contains few convalescent patients and includes no early post-infection timepoints.

The chain uses TRBV4-1 and TRBJ1-4; weak D call: TRBD1 (5 bases). The starting material was CD4+ T cells from PBMCs cultured without peptide, obtained after COVID-19 vaccination. The source is a human donor who received a COVID-19 vaccine. This chain's CDR3 is CASSRAPQGNEKLFF. In DNA, the CDR3 is TGCGCCAGCAGCCGAGCCCCCCAGGGAAATGAAAAACTGTTTTTT.